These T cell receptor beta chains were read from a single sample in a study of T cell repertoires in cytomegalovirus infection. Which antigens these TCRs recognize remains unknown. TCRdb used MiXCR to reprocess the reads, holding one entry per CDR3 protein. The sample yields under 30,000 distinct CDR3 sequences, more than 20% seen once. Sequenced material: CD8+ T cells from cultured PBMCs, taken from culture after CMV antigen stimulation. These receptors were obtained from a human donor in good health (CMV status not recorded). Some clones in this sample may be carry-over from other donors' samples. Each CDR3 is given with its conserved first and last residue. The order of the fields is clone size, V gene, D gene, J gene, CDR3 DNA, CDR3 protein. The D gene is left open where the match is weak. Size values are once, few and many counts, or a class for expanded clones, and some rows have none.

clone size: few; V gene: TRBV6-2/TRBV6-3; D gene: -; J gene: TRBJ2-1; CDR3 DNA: TGTGCCAGCGGGGTTAGCTCCTACAATGAGCAGTTCTTC; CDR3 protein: CASGVSSYNEQFF
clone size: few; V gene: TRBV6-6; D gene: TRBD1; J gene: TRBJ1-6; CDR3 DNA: TGTGCCAGCAGTTACTACGGGACAGGGGATTCACCCCTCCACTTT; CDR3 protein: CASSYYGTGDSPLHF
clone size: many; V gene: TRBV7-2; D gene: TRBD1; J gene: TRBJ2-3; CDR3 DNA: TGTGCCAGCAGCTTGCAGGGGACAGGGCAGTATTTT; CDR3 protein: CASSLQGTGQYF
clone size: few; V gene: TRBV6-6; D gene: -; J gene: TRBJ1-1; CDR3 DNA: TGTGCCAGCACCGCAGGGGACTGGTGGGCTTTCTTT; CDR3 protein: CASTAGDWWAFF
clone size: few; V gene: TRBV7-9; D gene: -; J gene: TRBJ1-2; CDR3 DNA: TGTGCCAGCAGCTTATCTACGGGTGGAGGCGGCTACACCTTC; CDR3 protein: CASSLSTGGGGYTF
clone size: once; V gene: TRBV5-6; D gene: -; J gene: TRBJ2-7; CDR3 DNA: TGTGCCAGCAGCTCCCGGCGCGAGCAGTACTTC; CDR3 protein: CASSSRREQYF
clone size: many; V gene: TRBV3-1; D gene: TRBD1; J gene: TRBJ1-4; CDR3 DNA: TGTGCCAGCAGCCAACCGGGACAGGATAATGAAAAACTGTTTTTT; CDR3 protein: CASSQPGQDNEKLFF
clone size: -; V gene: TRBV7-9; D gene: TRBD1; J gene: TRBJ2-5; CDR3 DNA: TGTGCCAGCAGCTCAAGAAGGACAGGGGAGGAGACCCAGTACTTC; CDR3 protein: CASSSRRTGEETQYF
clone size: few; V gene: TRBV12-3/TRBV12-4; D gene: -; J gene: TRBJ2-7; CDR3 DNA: TGTGCCAGCAGGTCTACCCTCAGGCTAGGCTACTACGAGCAGTACTTC; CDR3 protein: CASRSTLRLGYYEQYF
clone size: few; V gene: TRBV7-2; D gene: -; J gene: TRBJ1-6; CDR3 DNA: TGTGCCAGCAGCCGAGTCGACTCTGCCCTGGGTTCACCCCTCCACTTT; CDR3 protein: CASSRVDSALGSPLHF
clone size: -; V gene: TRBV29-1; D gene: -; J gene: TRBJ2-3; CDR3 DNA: TGCAGCGTTTCAACTGGTAGTCAAGGCACAGATACGCAGTATTTT; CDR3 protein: CSVSTGSQGTDTQYF
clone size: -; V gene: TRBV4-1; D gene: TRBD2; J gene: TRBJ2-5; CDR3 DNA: TGCGCCAGCAGCTCGGGGGGGGGTTTGTCCCAAGAGACCCAGTACTTC; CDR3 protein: CASSSGGGLSQETQYF
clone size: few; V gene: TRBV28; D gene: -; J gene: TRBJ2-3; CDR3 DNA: TGTGCCAGCGCACAATCTAGCACAGATACGCAGTATTTT; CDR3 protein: CASAQSSTDTQYF
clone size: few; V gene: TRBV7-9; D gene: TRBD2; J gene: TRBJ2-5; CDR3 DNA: TGTGCCAGCAGCTTAGAAATCGACGGAGCGGGAGGAAGGGCCCAGTACTTC; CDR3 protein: CASSLEIDGAGGRAQYF
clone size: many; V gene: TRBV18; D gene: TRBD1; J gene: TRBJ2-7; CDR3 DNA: TGTGCCAGCTCACCAAACCTCGAGGACAGGGCGTCCTCCATCTACGAGCAGTACTTC; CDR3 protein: CASSPNLEDRASSIYEQYF
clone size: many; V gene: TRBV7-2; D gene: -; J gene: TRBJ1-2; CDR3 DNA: TGTGCCAGCAGCCCGCACCAGCCAGGGCTCGGTGGCTACACCTTC; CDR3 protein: CASSPHQPGLGGYTF
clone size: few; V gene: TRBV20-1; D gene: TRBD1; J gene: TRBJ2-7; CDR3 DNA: TGCAGTGCCCACAACAGGGGAACCTACGAGCAGTACTTC; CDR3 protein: CSAHNRGTYEQYF
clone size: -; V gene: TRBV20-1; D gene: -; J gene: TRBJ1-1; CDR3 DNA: TGCAGTGCTAGGGGGGGACTTCCGAACACTGAAGCTTTCTTT; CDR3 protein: CSARGGLPNTEAFF
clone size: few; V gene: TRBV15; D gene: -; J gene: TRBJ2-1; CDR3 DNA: TGTGCCACCAGCAGAGAGGGGCTAGCCAGCTCCTACAATGAGCAGTTCTTC; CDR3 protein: CATSREGLASSYNEQFF
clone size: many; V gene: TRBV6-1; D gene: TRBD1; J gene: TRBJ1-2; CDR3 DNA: TGTGCCAGCAGTAGGACAGGGGGCTATGGCTACACCTTC; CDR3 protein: CASSRTGGYGYTF
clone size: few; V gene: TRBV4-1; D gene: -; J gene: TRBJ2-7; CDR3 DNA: TGCGCCAGCAGCCAAGAAACCCAAGCCTACGAGCAGTACTTC; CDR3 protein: CASSQETQAYEQYF
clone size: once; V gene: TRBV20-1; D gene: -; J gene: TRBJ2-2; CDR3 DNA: TGCAGTGCTAGGTTTAGCGGCCCAAACACCGGGGAGCTGTTTTTT; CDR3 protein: CSARFSGPNTGELFF
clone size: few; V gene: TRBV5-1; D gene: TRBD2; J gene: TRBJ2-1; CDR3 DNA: TGCGCCAGCAGCCTAACTAGCGGAGGCCCCTACAATGAGCAGTTCTTC; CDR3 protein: CASSLTSGGPYNEQFF
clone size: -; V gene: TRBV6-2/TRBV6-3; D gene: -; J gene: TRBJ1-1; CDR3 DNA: TGTGCCAGCAGTTACTCCGCTGGGGTAAACACTGAAGCTTTCTTT; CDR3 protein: CASSYSAGVNTEAFF
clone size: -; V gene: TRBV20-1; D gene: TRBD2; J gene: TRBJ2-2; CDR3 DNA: TGCAGTGCTAGAGATTGGAGTAGCGGGGACACCGGGGAGCTGTTTTTT; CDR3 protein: CSARDWSSGDTGELFF
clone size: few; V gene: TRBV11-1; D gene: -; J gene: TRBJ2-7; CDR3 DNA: TGTGCCAGCAGCTCGCGGACAGATTCCCCTTACGAGCAGTACTTC; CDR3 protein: CASSSRTDSPYEQYF
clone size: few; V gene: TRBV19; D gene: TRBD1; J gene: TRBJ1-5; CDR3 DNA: TGTGCCAGTAGTAGGACGGGACAGGGTACTCAGCCCCAGCATTTT; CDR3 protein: CASSRTGQGTQPQHF
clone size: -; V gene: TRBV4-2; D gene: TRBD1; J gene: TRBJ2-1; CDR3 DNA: TGTGCCAGCAGCCCCGACTCAGGGGGCACCTACAATGAGCAGTTCTTC; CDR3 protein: CASSPDSGGTYNEQFF
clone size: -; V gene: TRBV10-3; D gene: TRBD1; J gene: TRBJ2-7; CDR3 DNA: TGTGCCATCAGGACCGGGACAGGGGTCTACGAGCAGTACTTC; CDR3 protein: CAIRTGTGVYEQYF
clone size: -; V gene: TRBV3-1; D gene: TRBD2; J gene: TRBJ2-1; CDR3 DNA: TGTGCCAGCAGCCCCGGAGGAGCGGGGTTTAATGAGGAGCAGTTCTTC; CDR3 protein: CASSPGGAGFNEEQFF
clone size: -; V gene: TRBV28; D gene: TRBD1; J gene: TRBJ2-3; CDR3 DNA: TGTGCCAGCAGTTCGACAGGGTTGAGCACAGATACGCAGTATTTT; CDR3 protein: CASSSTGLSTDTQYF
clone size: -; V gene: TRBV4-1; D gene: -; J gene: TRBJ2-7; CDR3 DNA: TGCGCCAGCAGCCAAGGTTACAATGGCCCCTACGAGCAGTACTTC; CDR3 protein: CASSQGYNGPYEQYF
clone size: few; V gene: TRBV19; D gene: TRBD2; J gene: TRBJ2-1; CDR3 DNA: TGTGCCAGTAGGCCGGTAGCGGGGGGTCACAATGAGCAGTTCTTC; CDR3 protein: CASRPVAGGHNEQFF
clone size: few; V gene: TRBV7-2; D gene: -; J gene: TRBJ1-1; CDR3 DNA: TGTGCCAGCAGCTTTATTAGCCCACCCGCGGCAGCGAACACTGAAGCTTTCTTT; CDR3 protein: CASSFISPPAAANTEAFF
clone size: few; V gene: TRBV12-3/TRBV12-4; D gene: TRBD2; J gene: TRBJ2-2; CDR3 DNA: TGTGCCAGCAGTGACTCTAGCGGGGGGACTATTAACACCGGGGAGCTGTTTTTT; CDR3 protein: CASSDSSGGTINTGELFF
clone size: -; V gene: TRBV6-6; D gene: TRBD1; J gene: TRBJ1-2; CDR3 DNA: TGTGCCAGCATTAGCTCAGGGGGCCGAATGAGTGGCTACACCTTC; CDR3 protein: CASISSGGRMSGYTF
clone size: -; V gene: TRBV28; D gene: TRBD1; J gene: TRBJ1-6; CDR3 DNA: TGTGCCGTGGGAGGACGGGGGACAGCAGGGGACCCAAATTCACCCCTCCACTTT; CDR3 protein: CAVGGRGTAGDPNSPLHF
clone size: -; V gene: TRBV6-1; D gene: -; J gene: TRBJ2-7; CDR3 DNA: TGTGCCAGCAGTCAGGAGTCCCCCCGGGACGAGCAGTACTTC; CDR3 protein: CASSQESPRDEQYF
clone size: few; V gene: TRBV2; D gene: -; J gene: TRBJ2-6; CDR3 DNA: TGTGCCAGCAGTGAATTTGGACCGCGCTCTGGGGCCAACGTCCTGACTTTC; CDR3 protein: CASSEFGPRSGANVLTF
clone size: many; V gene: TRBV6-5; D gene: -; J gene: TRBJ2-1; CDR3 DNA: TGTGCCGCCCGAGCACCGAACAATGAGCAGTTCTTC; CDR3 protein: CAARAPNNEQFF
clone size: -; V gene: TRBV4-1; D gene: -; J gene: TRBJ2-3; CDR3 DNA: TGCGCCAGCAGCCAACCCGGACTACTCGTATCCACAGATACGCAGTATTTT; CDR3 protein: CASSQPGLLVSTDTQYF
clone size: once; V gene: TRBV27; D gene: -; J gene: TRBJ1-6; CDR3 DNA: TGTGCCAGCAGTTTAGGGGGAACCCCAACCGGTGGTTCACCCCTCCACTTT; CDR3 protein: CASSLGGTPTGGSPLHF
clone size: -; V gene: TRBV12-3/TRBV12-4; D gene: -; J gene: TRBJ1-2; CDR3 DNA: TGTGCCAGCAGTTTGGGGCAGGGGTCCGGCTACACCTTC; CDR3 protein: CASSLGQGSGYTF
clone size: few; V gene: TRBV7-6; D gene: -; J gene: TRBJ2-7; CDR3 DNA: TGTGCCAGCGGGGGCCCTGGGACCTACGAGCAGTACTTC; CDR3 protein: CASGGPGTYEQYF
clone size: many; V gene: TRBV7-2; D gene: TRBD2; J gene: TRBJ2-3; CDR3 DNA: TGTGCCAGCAGCTTACTAGCGGGGGCCCCGGGAGATACGCAGTATTTT; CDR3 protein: CASSLLAGAPGDTQYF
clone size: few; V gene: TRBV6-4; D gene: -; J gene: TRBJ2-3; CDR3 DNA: TGTGCCAGCAGTGTAGACCTCACAGATACGCAGTATTTT; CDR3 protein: CASSVDLTDTQYF
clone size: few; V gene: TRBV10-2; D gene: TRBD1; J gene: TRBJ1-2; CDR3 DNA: TGCGCCAGCAGTGAGGGGACAGGGGAGTATGGCTACACCTTC; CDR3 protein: CASSEGTGEYGYTF